The 25 T cell receptor beta chains listed next were all sequenced from one sample in a study of Graves' ophthalmopathy and Graves' hyperthyroidism. Transcripts of RNA were the source for amplifying TCR beta CDR3 regions. First-round RT-PCR with HTBI primers preceded a second-round multiplex PCR. From the multiplex PCR reads, TCRdb called clonotypes with MiXCR, one entry per CDR3 protein. The sample lists about 1.1 million distinct CDR3 sequences; roughly two fifths were seen once. The source material was peripheral blood or thyroid tissue (not recorded which). The receptors here all came from an adult man with Graves' hyperthyroidism.

On this clonotype: A much larger clone lies one base from this, so it may be a read error. The chain joins TRBV10-3 to TRBJ1-3, with D unresolved. The CDR3 extends over 17 amino acids. The germline gives CDR1 ENHRY, CDR2 SYGVKD. The chain's CDR3 is CAISESRGESSGNAIYF. CDR3 bases: TGTGCCATCAGTGAGTCAAGAGGTGAAAGCTCTGGAAACGCCATATATTTT.

The chain recombines TRBV28 with TRBJ1-5; no reliable D call. CDR1 MDHEN and CDR2 SYDVKM come from the germline V gene. Trimming left V 4 bases short and J 5 bases short, with 6 bases between. CDR3 size: 12 residues. Written as DNA, the CDR3 is TGTGCCAGCAGTTCCGCCCATCAGCCCCAGCATTTT. This gives the protein CASSSAHQPQHF.

This clonotype has a count of ten or more. J is TRBJ2-5 and V is TRBV4-1; 9 positions agree with TRBD2. Germline CDR1 is MGHRA and CDR2 is YSYEKL. Trimming took 5 bases from V and 3 from J; bases not matched to a gene: 10. The CDR3 contains 16 residues. The CDR3 DNA reads TGCGCCAGCAGCTCAACGGCCGGGACTAGCAAAGAGACCCAGTACTTC. Translated: CASSSTAGTSKETQYF.

The chain recombines TRBV25-1 with TRBJ1-6, with no clear D. The germline CDR1 and CDR2 sequences are MGHDK and SYGVNS. The CDR3 has 14 amino acids. V was pared by 4 bases and J by 9 bases, with 13 bases between. The CDR3 reads CASSGGNGGSPLHF. The CDR3 bases are TGTGCCAGCAGTGGAGGGAACGGCGGTTCACCCCTCCACTTT. Full variable domain (remainder filled in from reference TRBV25-1 and TRBJ1-6): EADIYQTPRYLVIGTGKKITLECSQTMGHDKMYWYQQDPGMELHLIHYSYGVNSTEKGDLSSESTVSRIRTEHFPLTLESARPSHTSQYLCASSGGNGGSPLHFGNGTRLTVT.

The chain has TRBV5-8 and TRBJ2-5; the match to TRBD2 covers 14 bases. The CDR3 has 15 residues. Germline CDR1 is SGHTS and CDR2 is YDEGEE. V shed 4 bases and J 6 bases; nucleotides not matched to a gene: 5. The CDR3 spells CASSRGTSGSQTQYF. CDR3 DNA sequence: TGTGCCAGCAGCCGTGGGACTAGCGGGAGTCAGACCCAGTACTTC.

Of note for this clonotype: A much larger clone lies a single base off, so this may be a read error. This CDR3 is missing its conserved last phenylalanine or tryptophan, likely due to a read error. The DNA is omitted, as the CDR3 cannot be located on it reliably, and the CDR3 follows TCRdb's listing. The chain employs TRBV5-6 and TRBJ2-5; the table's D gene call, TRBD1, was not cross checked with the DNA. CDR1 and CDR2 from the germline V gene are SGHDT and YYEEEE. From its first to its last residue, the CDR3 has 12 amino acids. The CDR3 spells CASSFGTDLRRL.

This clonotype has at least ten counts. This chain uses TRBV2 with TRBJ2-2; 9 bases are a match to TRBD2. Germline V gene sequence: CDR1 SNHLY, CDR2 FYNNEI. The junction had 6 bases not matched to a gene; V was cut back by 7 bases and J by 6 bases. This CDR3 contains 14 residues. The CDR3 spells CASTGTSNPGELFF. Written as DNA, the CDR3 is TGTGCCAGCACCGGGACTAGCAATCCCGGGGAGCTGTTTTTT.

This clonotype has only a few counts. The J gene is TRBJ2-7, the V gene TRBV9, with 10 positions matching TRBD1. Germline V gene data show CDR1 as SGDLS and CDR2 as YYNGEE. Losses at the gene ends were 4 bases for V and 2 bases for J; bases not matched to a gene: 6. The CDR3 totals 15 residues. The CDR3 protein is CASSSLGQGAYEQYF. The CDR3 DNA reads TGTGCCAGCAGCTCGCTAGGACAGGGGGCCTACGAGCAGTACTTC.

This chain joins TRBV4-1 and TRBJ1-2; 10 bases line up with TRBD1. Unmatched junction bases numbered 12, after V lost 10 bases and J lost 4 bases. CDR3 length: 15 residues. From germline, CDR1 is MGHRA and CDR2 YSYEKL. CDR3 in amino acids: CATALSGTGVYGYTF. The CDR3 nucleotides are TGCGCCACCGCCTTAAGCGGGACAGGGGTCTATGGCTACACCTTC.

On this clonotype: With a much larger clone just one base away, this may be a read error. V gene TRBV7-9 combines with J gene TRBJ2-7; 8 nucleotides agree with TRBD2. Per the germline V gene, CDR1 is SEHNR and CDR2 is FQNEAQ (reference sequence). The CDR3 is made up of 16 amino acids. CDR3 region: CAGSTWTGGAVYEQYF. In DNA form, the CDR3 reads TGTGCCGGCAGCACATGGACGGGAGGGGCGGTCTACGAGCAGTACTTC. Full variable domain (outside the CDR3, taken from reference TRBV7-9 and TRBJ2-7): DTGVSQNPRHKITKRGQNVTFRCDPISEHNRLYWYRQTLGQGPEFLTYFQNEAQLEKSRLLSDRFSAERPKGSFSTLEIQRTEQGDSAMYLCAGSTWTGGAVYEQYFGPGTRLTVT.

About this clonotype itself: A much larger clone lies a single base off, so this may be a read error. This chain links TRBV11-2 with TRBJ1-2; D remains unclear. The germline V and J ends were trimmed by 4 bases and 9 bases, with 18 bases remaining between them. The CDR3 has 14 amino acids. Germline V gene sequence: CDR1 SGHAT, CDR2 FQNNGV. The CDR3 DNA sequence: TGTGCCAGCAGCTCCAACAGCGGCCTCGGGAGCTACACCTTC. Protein: CASSSNSGLGSYTF.

This clonotype was counted between two and nine times. V gene TRBV12-3 or TRBV12-4 combines with J gene TRBJ2-7, with D perhaps TRBD1 (6 bases). V shed 5 bases and J shed 6 bases, with 14 bases lying between them. The CDR3 has 13 residues. CDR3 protein: CASSIRRGIEQYF. CDR3 DNA: TGTGCCAGCAGTATCCGCAGGGGAATCGAGCAGTACTTC.

This clonotype was seen a few times. The chain employs TRBV6-5 and TRBJ2-7, with a possible D match to TRBD1 (6 bases). The germline CDR1 and CDR2 sequences are MNHEY and SVGAGI. Trimming stripped 6 bases from V and 7 bases from J, with 13 bases between. This CDR3 is built from 12 residues. CDR3 in amino acids: CASSEQGLEQYF. The CDR3, as DNA: TGTGCCAGCAGCGAACAGGGCTTGGAGCAGTACTTC.

There are many counts of this clonotype. V and J are TRBV5-6 and TRBJ1-2; D possibly corresponds to TRBD1 (5 bases). Germline CDR1 SGHDT, CDR2 YYEEEE. V shed 5 bases and J shed 4 bases, with 18 bases lying between them. CDR3 size: 15 residues. The CDR3 region is CASRLDGGAPYGYTF. DNA for the CDR3: TGTGCCAGCAGGCTGGATGGCGGGGCGCCCTATGGCTACACCTTC.

V and J are TRBV10-3 and TRBJ1-2, with no clear D. The ends were cut back, 3 bases at V and 6 bases at J, with 14 bases in the middle. The CDR3 is 14 residues long. CDR1 is ENHRY, CDR2 SYGVKD, per germline. The CDR3 region is CAISDPSRGDGYTF. The CDR3 DNA sequence: TGTGCCATCAGTGACCCTAGTCGCGGGGATGGCTACACCTTC.

This clonotype was counted between two and nine times. This rearrangement joins TRBV5-6 to TRBJ2-2; unclear D gene. The CDR3 extends over 13 amino acids. The ends were cut back, 2 bases at V and 3 bases at J, with 5 bases in the middle. The V gene's germline CDR1 is SGHDT and CDR2 YYEEEE. The CDR3 DNA follows: TGTGCCAGCAGCTTTAAGTACACCGGGGAGCTGTTTTTT. Residues: CASSFKYTGELFF. Together with reference TRBV5-6 and TRBJ2-2, the CDR3 gives the full variable domain: DAGVTQSPTHLIKTRGQQVTLRCSPKSGHDTVSWYQQALGQGPQFIFQYYEEEERQRGNFPDRFSGHQFPNYSSELNVNALLLGDSALYLCASSFKYTGELFFGEGSRLTVL.

This clonotype was observed at least ten times. J is TRBJ1-5 and V is TRBV10-3; possible D gene TRBD1, 5 bases. Trimming removed 5 bases at V and 3 bases at J, with 17 bases between. The V gene's germline CDR1 is ENHRY and CDR2 SYGVKD. CDR3 size: 16 residues. Here the CDR3 DNA reads TGTGCCATCAGTACCGGACACGGCGATCCCAATCAGCCCCAGCATTTT. Translation gives CAISTGHGDPNQPQHF.

The V call is TRBV25-1, the J call TRBJ2-5, with 7 bases aligning to TRBD1. Trimming took 7 bases from V and 1 from J; bases not matched to a gene: 6. Germline loops: CDR1 MGHDK, CDR2 SYGVNS. This CDR3 spans 14 amino acids. CDR3 nucleotides: TGTGCCAGCAATCCACAGGGGCCCCAAGAGACCCAGTACTTC. This gives the protein CASNPQGPQETQYF.

The V gene is TRBV7-2, the J gene TRBJ1-1; D not certain. The germline CDR1 and CDR2 sequences are SGHTA and FQGNSA. The CDR3 has 15 residues. Trimming shortened V by 5 bases and J by 0 bases, and 13 bases separated the two germline ends. DNA for the CDR3: TGTGCCAGCAGCATAGGACTCGCTGTGAACACTGAAGCTTTCTTT. Translation gives CASSIGLAVNTEAFF.

The chain is built from TRBV9 and TRBJ2-7; D unclear. This CDR3 contains 15 residues. Trimming pared 5 bases from V and 0 bases from J, leaving 15 bases between. Germline V gene data show CDR1 as SGDLS and CDR2 as YYNGEE. Written as DNA, the CDR3 is TGTGCCAGCAGTCTCGACACTACCAGCTCCTACGAGCAGTACTTC. Translation: CASSLDTTSSYEQYF. Combining the CDR3 with reference TRBV9 and TRBJ2-7 gives the whole variable domain DSGVTQTPKHLITATGQRVTLRCSPRSGDLSVYWYQQSLDQGLQFLIQYYNGEERAKGNILERFSAQQFPDLHSELNLSSLELGDSALYFCASSLDTTSSYEQYFGPGTRLTVT.

The chain joins TRBV5-8 to TRBJ2-5; the D gene is possibly TRBD1 (6 bases). V dropped 3 bases and J dropped 5 bases, with 17 bases sitting between them. Germline-derived CDR1 and CDR2 are SGHTS and YDEGEE. The CDR3 extends over 15 amino acids. This chain's CDR3 is CASSSRGTPLETQYF. In DNA, the CDR3 is TGTGCCAGCAGCTCTCGAGGGACACCCTTGGAGACCCAGTACTTC.

The table lists this clonotype with many counts. The V call is TRBV7-2, the J call TRBJ2-7, with a weak D call TRBD1 (6 bases). The germline V gene encodes CDR1 SGHTA and CDR2 FQGNSA. Deletions cut 4 bases from V and 1 base from J, with 11 bases between. The CDR3 loop spans 14 amino acids. The CDR3 DNA sequence: TGTGCCAGCAGCTCAGGGACACAATCCTACGAGCAGTACTTC. It specifies CASSSGTQSYEQYF.

The V and J genes are TRBV19 and TRBJ1-2; D gene unclear. Germline V gene sequence: CDR1 LNHDA, CDR2 SQIVND (reference sequence). V was clipped by 6 bases and J by 12 bases, with 23 bases between them. CDR3 length equals 14 residues. CDR3 sequence (DNA): TGTGCCAGTAGCTCTGGCGGTGCTGGGAACACGCACACCTTC. Protein: CASSSGGAGNTHTF.

The gene calls are TRBV4-3 and TRBJ2-7, with 9 bases matching TRBD1. Unmatched junction bases numbered 8, after V lost 4 bases and J lost 4 bases. The germline CDR1 and CDR2 sequences are LGHNA and YSLEER. The CDR3 has 15 residues. CDR3: CASSPSQGQGYEQYF. The CDR3, as DNA: TGCGCCAGCAGCCCCAGCCAGGGACAGGGATACGAGCAGTACTTC.

This chain uses TRBV25-1 with TRBJ2-7; 7 bases align to TRBD2. CDR1 MGHDK and CDR2 SYGVNS come from the germline V gene. V lost 4 bases and J lost 0; bases outside the gene matches: 9. The CDR3 loop spans 16 amino acids. CDR3 DNA: TGTGCCAGCAGTGTCCCGGGGCGGGGGAGCTCCTACGAGCAGTACTTC. This gives the protein CASSVPGRGSSYEQYF.